The source of this T cell receptor (beta chain) is a study of human T cells and chemical hapten exposure (dated by TCRdb to the early 2020s). Background on the whole study: For sensitization, 2% DPC in acetone was applied to an approximately 2 cm by approximately 2 cm area of upper inner arm skin. Throughout the approximately 26-week study period, patients were also given weekly therapeutic DPC doses on the scalp. Patch testing was performed on the upper back with Finn chambers containing 0.01% DPC, and the patch tests were scored after 6 days according to International Contact Dermatitis Research Group standards. Most of the patients in the cohort were female, and the cohort covered alopecia areata with under or over 50% scalp involvement, alopecia totalis and alopecia universalis. Libraries were combined into a pool for sequencing, and differences in TCR yield between samples came mainly from small differences in library volumes within the pool. Peripheral blood TCR repertoire changes were tracked in vivo in alopecia patients during primary and secondary sensitization to the hapten diphenylcyclopropenone (DPC). Patient blood was sampled pre-sensitization (week 0) and at 2, 6 and about 24 weeks after DPC sensitization. About 27 alopecia patients gave blood for TCR sequencing at one to four time points (pre-sensitization, 2, 6 and 24 weeks). The paper's findings and limits, for the study overall: After repeated subsampling, changes were observed in the strength of the expansion versus patch-test correlation and in the threshold at which the correlation became significant. Patch test score correlated positively with the number of PT1 expanded TCRs, reaching significance at thresholds 8, 16 and 32 but not at 4. Significantly more large CDR3 similarity clusters were formed by expanded TCRs than by pre-sensitization or healthy control sets, consistent with antigen-driven responses. The number of TCRs above 1 in 1000 frequency did not change with DPC sensitization; there was no evidence of global repertoire structure alterations. Because every patient had alopecia, a presumed autoimmune disease, the patients' immune response might differ from that of healthy individuals.

V and J are truncated by 1 base and 4 bases respectively, leaving an intervening sequence of 14 bases. Reading from cysteine to valine, the CDR3 counts 15 amino acids. Only the CDR3 DNA stays, 45 bases, in frame from base 1. The CDR1 and CDR2 encoded by the germline V gene are MGHRA and YSYEKL. Comment on this clonotype: Its antigen is currently not known. No base quality information exists; no much larger clone differs at one position.

Libraries were prepared through RACE. These reads were obtained on a NextSeq 500. Library preparation attached unique molecular identifiers to individual cDNA molecules for quantitative, reproducible TCR counting. From each blood RNA sample, both TCR alpha and TCR beta chains were sequenced. In the authors' own workflow: Samples had a median of about 96,000 TCRs, with a range from roughly 23,224 to 750,000. The Decombinator software suite was used to annotate the V, J and CDR3 of the TCR reads. For the PS versus PT1 abundance plots, all samples were subsampled to the same number of TCRs (28,000). TCRs were defined as expanded if absent before sensitization and observed at least eight times at the 2-week time point. Clones were called with MiXCR by TCRdb after fastp trimmed the public reads at Q25, and only in-frame beta chains were retained. Under each unique CDR3 protein, matching rows form one entry showing the most common genes and DNA. In this record, the V and J calls reflect TCRdb's handling and not the investigators' own analysis. The sample contains 100,000 to 150,000 distinct CDR3 sequences, roughly an eighth of them found a single time. In total, the top ten clones hold around 0.84% of the sample.

The label giving this sample's time point can be read as: patch test 1, 2 weeks after DPC sensitization. The treatment or condition label, as the study defines it: therapeutic diphenylcyclopropenone sensitization with weekly scalp DPC. At every patch-test visit, the blood draw took place before the patch test was put on. To be eligible, patients had to be aged 18 to 70, diagnosed with alopecia and judged suitable for DPC therapy, while pregnant patients were excluded. Unfractionated whole blood was collected in Tempus Blood RNA tubes, and total RNA was extracted from that blood. Material: whole blood, obtained in connection with sensitization to the hapten diphenylcyclopropenone (DPC). This sequence was found in a man between 18 and 35 years old with alopecia areata. Some clones in this sample may be carry-over from other donors' samples. The sequence joins TRBV4-1 to TRBJ2-7; the D gene cannot be resolved beyond TRBD1 or TRBD2, each matching 5 bases. The encoded CDR3 is CASSQGLQGAYEQYV. The DNA is TGCGCCAGCAGCCAAGGACTTCAGGGAGCTTACGAGCAGTACGTC.